Reported below is one TCR beta chain. What it recognizes is unknown. This sample is part of a study of CD8+ T cells in alopecia areata. Study observations and caveats: More clonal than normal scalp was lesional scalp, particularly alopecia totalis/universalis. On tofacitinib, scalp and blood still held many of the expanded lesional clones. Tofacitinib significantly brought down scalp clonality and expanded CD8+ clones among top 100.

Sample treatment: oral pan-JAK inhibitor, 5-10 mg twice daily. Samples from alopecia areata patients were lesional scalp punch biopsies and peripheral blood. Germline V gene lookup returns CDR1 MNHEY and CDR2 SVGAGI. V was shortened by 8 bases and J by 3 bases, with 14 bases between the two germline ends. The CDR3 extends over 13 amino acids. Extracted RNA was reverse transcribed, and the resulting cDNA served as sequencing template. The assay was immunoSEQ multiplex PCR, and TCRdb's table has in-frame clones only and misses some. The sample carries 150,000 to 200,000 clones, approximately 57% recorded once.

The clonotype originates from a human donor with alopecia areata. The rearrangement uses TRBV6-5 and TRBJ2-7, with a weak D call TRBD2 (6 bases). The sample consisted of CD4+ T cells sorted from blood, taken at week 24, from a patient treated with tofacitinib. CDR3 sequence (DNA): TGTGCCAGCGGGGGGACGACCTACTACGAGCAGTACTTC. It specifies CASGGTTYYEQYF.